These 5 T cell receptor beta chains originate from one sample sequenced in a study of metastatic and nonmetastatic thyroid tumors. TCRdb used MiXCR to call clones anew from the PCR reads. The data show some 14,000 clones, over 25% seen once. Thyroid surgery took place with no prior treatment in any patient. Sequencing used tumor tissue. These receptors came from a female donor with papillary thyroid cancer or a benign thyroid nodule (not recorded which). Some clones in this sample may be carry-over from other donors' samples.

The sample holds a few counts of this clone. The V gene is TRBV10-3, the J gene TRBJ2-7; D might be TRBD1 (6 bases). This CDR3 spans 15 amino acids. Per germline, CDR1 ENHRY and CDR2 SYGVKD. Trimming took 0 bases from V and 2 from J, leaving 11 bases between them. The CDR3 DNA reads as TGTGCCATCAGTGAGTCTACAGGGAAAACCTACGAGCAGTACTTC. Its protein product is CAISESTGKTYEQYF.

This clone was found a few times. CDR3 nucleotides: TGTGCCACCAGCAGAGCGCCAGACGGCACAGATACGCAGTATTTT. This translates into CATSRAPDGTDTQYF. The chain employs TRBV15 and TRBJ2-3, with D unresolved. Germline CDR1 reads LNHNV; CDR2 reads YYDKDF (reference sequence). The CDR3 totals 15 residues. Trimming took off 1 base at V and 1 base at J, with 9 bases between the two ends.

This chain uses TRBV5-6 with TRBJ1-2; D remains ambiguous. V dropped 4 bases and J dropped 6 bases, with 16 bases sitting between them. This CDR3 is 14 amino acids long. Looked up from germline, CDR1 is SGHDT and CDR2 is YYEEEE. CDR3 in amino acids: CASSVMNRYDGYTF. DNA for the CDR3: TGTGCCAGCAGCGTGATGAACCGGTACGATGGCTACACCTTC.

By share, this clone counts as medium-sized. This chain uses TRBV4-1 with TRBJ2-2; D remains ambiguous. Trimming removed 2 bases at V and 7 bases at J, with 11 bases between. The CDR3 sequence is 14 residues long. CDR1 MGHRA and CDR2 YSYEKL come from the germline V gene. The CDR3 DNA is TGCGCCAGCAGCCAATACTATAGTCACGGGGAGCTGTTTTTT. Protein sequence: CASSQYYSHGELFF.

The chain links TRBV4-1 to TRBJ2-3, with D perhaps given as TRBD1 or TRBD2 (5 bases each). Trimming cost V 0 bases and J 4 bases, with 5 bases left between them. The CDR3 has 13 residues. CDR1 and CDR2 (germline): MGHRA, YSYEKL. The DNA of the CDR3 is TGCGCCAGCAGCCAAGAGGGGGCAGATACGCAGTATTTT. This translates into CASSQEGADTQYF.